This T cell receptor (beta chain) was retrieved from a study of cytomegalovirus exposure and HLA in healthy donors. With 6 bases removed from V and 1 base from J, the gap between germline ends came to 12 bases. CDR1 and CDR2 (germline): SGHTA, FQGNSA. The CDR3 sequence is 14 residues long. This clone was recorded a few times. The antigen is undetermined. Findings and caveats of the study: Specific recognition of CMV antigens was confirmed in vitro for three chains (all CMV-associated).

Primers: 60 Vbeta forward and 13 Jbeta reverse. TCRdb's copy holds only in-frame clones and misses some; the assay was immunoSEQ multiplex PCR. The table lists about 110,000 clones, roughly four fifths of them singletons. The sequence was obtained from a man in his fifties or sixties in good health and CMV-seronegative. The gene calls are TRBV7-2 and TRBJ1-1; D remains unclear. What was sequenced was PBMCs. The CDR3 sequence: CASRMPARNTEAFF. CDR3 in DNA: TGTGCCAGCAGGATGCCCGCCAGGAACACTGAAGCTTTCTTT.